Listed here are 19 T cell receptor beta chains from one sample, sequenced in a study of T cell repertoires in cytomegalovirus infection. One entry per CDR3 protein results from TCRdb running MiXCR on the reads. The sample gives nearly 650,000 distinct CDR3 sequences, 20% to 25% of which show up once; around 8% is in the top ten. What was sequenced was CD8+ T cells from PBMCs. All receptors derive from a human donor in good health (CMV status not recorded). Some clones in this sample may be carry-over from other donors' samples.

This sequence joins TRBV28 and TRBJ2-1; possibly TRBD1 for D (6 bases). This CDR3 has 14 amino acids. Trimming left V 8 bases short and J 6 bases short, with 17 bases between. The germline CDR1 and CDR2 sequences are MDHEN and SYDVKM. CDR3 sequence reads: CASRFPGTLNEQFF. The CDR3 DNA follows: TGTGCCAGCCGGTTCCCCGGGACACTCAATGAGCAGTTCTTC.

This clonotype was observed a handful of times. The rearrangement uses TRBV7-9 and TRBJ2-7; 7 bases map to TRBD1. This CDR3 has 13 amino acids. V shed 4 bases and J 3 bases; nucleotides not matched to a gene: 3. Germline V gene lookup returns CDR1 SEHNR and CDR2 FQNEAQ (reference sequence). The CDR3 DNA reads TGTGCCAGCAGCTGGGACAGAGACTACGAGCAGTACGTC. This sequence encodes CASSWDRDYEQYV.

This clonotype appeared a few times. This chain uses TRBV29-1 with TRBJ2-1; a weak D match, TRBD1 (5 bases). V was shortened by 2 bases and J by 9 bases, with 11 bases between the two germline ends. The CDR3 has 12 residues. Germline CDR1 reads SQVTM; CDR2 reads ANQGSEA. The CDR3 loop reads CSVERGTIEQFF. As DNA, the CDR3 is TGCAGCGTTGAAAGGGGAACCATTGAGCAGTTCTTC.

This chain joins TRBV24-1 and TRBJ1-2, with 7 bases identical to TRBD1. This CDR3 region has 15 residues. V shed 5 bases and J 4 bases; nucleotides not matched to a gene: 9. CDR1 KGHDR and CDR2 SFDVKD come from the germline V gene. CDR3 in amino acids: CATSGPGTDRYGYTF. Written as DNA, the CDR3 is TGTGCCACCAGTGGTCCCGGGACAGATCGCTATGGCTACACCTTC.

This clonotype showed up just a few times. The chain employs TRBV20-1 and TRBJ1-4; D may be TRBD1 (6 bases). There are 13 residues in the CDR3. Trimming took off 6 bases at V and 4 bases at J, with 12 bases between the two ends. CDR1 DFQATT and CDR2 SNEGSKA come from the germline V gene (reference sequence). CDR3 nucleotides: TGCAGTGCGTCGACAGGCTTTAATGAAAAACTGTTTTTT. Encoded protein: CSASTGFNEKLFF.

The genes are TRBV12-3 or TRBV12-4 and TRBJ1-5; D ambiguous. The CDR3 spans 14 residues. V dropped 1 base and J dropped 6 bases, with 10 bases sitting between them. The CDR3 here is CASSLGPRGQPQHF. For the CDR3, the DNA is TGTGCCAGCAGTTTAGGGCCGAGAGGTCAGCCCCAGCATTTT.

Only a few counts were recorded for this clonotype. V gene TRBV7-9 combines with J gene TRBJ2-5, with unresolved D. Trimming removed 2 bases at V and 5 bases at J, with 9 bases between. Germline V gene sequence: CDR1 SEHNR, CDR2 FQNEAQ (reference sequence). The CDR3 is 13 residues long. Here the CDR3 reads CASSLSAAETQYF. The DNA for the CDR3 is TGTGCCAGCAGCTTATCGGCGGCGGAGACCCAGTACTTC.

This clonotype was counted many times. The genes are TRBV12-5 and TRBJ2-1; TRBD2 is a possible D gene (6 bases). V dropped 3 bases and J dropped 7 bases, with 13 bases sitting between them. Germline V gene sequence: CDR1 LGHNT, CDR2 FRNRAP. The CDR3 runs to 14 residues. The DNA for the CDR3 is TGTGCTAGTGGTTTCGGAGGGGAAGCGAATGAGCAGTTCTTC. Its translation is CASGFGGEANEQFF.

The table lists this clonotype with a few counts. The V call is TRBV7-9, the J call TRBJ1-1, with a weak D call TRBD1 (6 bases). This CDR3 spans 17 amino acids. Trimming removed 1 base at V and 1 base at J, with 16 bases between. The germline V gene has CDR1 SEHNR and CDR2 FQNEAQ (reference sequence). The CDR3 loop is CASSLGVRDTTNTEAFF. The CDR3 coding sequence is TGTGCCAGCAGCTTAGGTGTTAGGGACACCACGAACACTGAAGCTTTCTTT. Supplemented by reference TRBV7-9 and TRBJ1-1, the full variable domain reads DTGVSQNPRHKITKRGQNVTFRCDPISEHNRLYWYRQTLGQGPEFLTYFQNEAQLEKSRLLSDRFSAERPKGSFSTLEIQRTEQGDSAMYLCASSLGVRDTTNTEAFFGQGTRLTVV.

This clonotype was counted many times. In DNA form, the CDR3 reads TGTGCCAGCAGCCTCCGGACTAGCGGGAGACGAATTAACCCCAATGAGCAGTTCTTC. Its protein product is CASSLRTSGRRINPNEQFF. This chain joins TRBV7-8 and TRBJ2-1; the match to TRBD2 covers 13 bases. V dropped 5 bases and J dropped 6; count of bases not matched to a gene: 16. The CDR3 runs 19 residues. Germline loops: CDR1 SGHVS, CDR2 FQNEAQ.

At least ten counts were recorded for this clonotype. The chain carries TRBV11-2 and TRBJ1-2, with 9 nucleotides matching TRBD1. Germline-derived CDR1 and CDR2 are SGHAT and FQNNGV. The CDR3 length is 17 residues. V trimming: 3 bases; J trimming: 4 bases; junction bases outside the gene matches: 12. The CDR3 sequence is CASSFLSTGGVGYGYTF. DNA for the CDR3: TGTGCCAGCAGCTTTCTCTCGACAGGGGGAGTAGGCTATGGCTACACCTTC.

The V call is TRBV15, the J call TRBJ2-2; D is undetermined. V was clipped by 0 bases and J by 4 bases, with 9 bases between them. This CDR3 is built from 15 residues. Germline CDR1 is LNHNV and CDR2 is YYDKDF (reference sequence). The CDR3 sequence is CATSRDLGFTGELFF. CDR3 DNA: TGTGCCACCAGCAGAGATTTGGGATTCACCGGGGAGCTGTTTTTT.

The rearrangement joins TRBV10-3 to TRBJ2-5; TRBD1 is a possible D gene (6 bases). V was cut by 3 bases and J by 3 bases, with 17 bases left in between. Germline V gene data show CDR1 as ENHRY and CDR2 as SYGVKD. The length of the CDR3 is 16 residues. Here the CDR3 reads CAISDPRRTDKETQYF. The DNA of the CDR3 is TGTGCCATCAGTGACCCTCGTCGGACAGATAAAGAGACCCAGTACTTC.

The chain couples TRBV29-1 to TRBJ1-4; D unresolved. V gave up 0 bases and J gave up 5 bases, with 13 bases separating them. Germline assignment: CDR1 SQVTM and CDR2 ANQGSEA. The CDR3 sequence is 15 residues long. CDR3 in amino acids: CSVEDRGGRNEKLFF. The CDR3 DNA reads TGCAGCGTTGAAGATCGGGGAGGTCGGAATGAAAAACTGTTTTTT.

This clonotype has a count of ten or more. The rearrangement links TRBV6-1 to TRBJ2-1; 16 bases agree with TRBD2. Trimming took 10 bases from V and 0 from J; bases not matched to a gene: 9. Germline V gene sequence: CDR1 MNHNS, CDR2 SASEGT. The CDR3 length is 18 residues. The CDR3 protein is CATPGLAGGHRSYNEQFF. In DNA, the CDR3 is TGTGCCACCCCGGGACTAGCGGGGGGGCACCGCTCCTACAATGAGCAGTTCTTC.

This clonotype has only a few counts. J is TRBJ2-5 and V is TRBV23-1; D perhaps matches TRBD2 (5 bases). TRBV23-1 is designated an ORF whose function remains uncertain. The V and J ends lost 0 bases and 5 bases respectively, with 16 bases between them. The CDR3 contains 16 residues. CDR3 amino acids: CASSQSWAPPGETQYF. The CDR3 DNA sequence: TGCGCCAGCAGTCAATCCTGGGCCCCCCCGGGGGAGACCCAGTACTTC.

This clonotype occurred a few times. The chain joins TRBV4-3 to TRBJ1-6; D may be TRBD1 (6 bases). From germline, CDR1 is LGHNA and CDR2 YSLEER. Trimming stripped 0 bases from V and 0 bases from J, with 15 bases between. There are 19 residues in the CDR3. CDR3 protein: CASSQDHGQFNSYNSPLHF. Written as DNA, the CDR3 is TGCGCCAGCAGCCAAGATCATGGACAGTTCAACTCCTATAATTCACCCCTCCACTTT.

This clonotype came up many times. This rearrangement joins TRBV7-9 to TRBJ2-1, with D possibly matching TRBD1 (7 bases). Germline lookup yields CDR1 SEHNR and CDR2 FQNEAQ (reference sequence). The CDR3 loop spans 15 amino acids. Between the trimmed V and J ends, which lost 3 bases and 10 bases, there was a span of 19 bases. CDR3 loop: CASSLGGTVDREQFF. The CDR3 DNA reads TGTGCCAGCAGCTTGGGCGGGACAGTCGATCGAGAGCAGTTCTTC.

Comments on this clonotype: A single base separates this from a much larger clone, so it may be a read error. Here the CDR3 omits its conserved ending phenylalanine or tryptophan, so a read error is the likely source. This rearrangement joins TRBV28 to TRBJ2-2, with D perhaps matching TRBD2 (5 bases). Germline CDR1 is MDHEN and CDR2 is SYDVKM. The CDR3 is 14 amino acids. V shed 6 bases and J shed 5 bases, with 13 bases lying between them. CDR3 DNA sequence: TGTGCCAGCAGCCCTTTATCGGGGACCGGGGAGCTGTTTCTT. Its protein is CASSPLSGTGELFL.